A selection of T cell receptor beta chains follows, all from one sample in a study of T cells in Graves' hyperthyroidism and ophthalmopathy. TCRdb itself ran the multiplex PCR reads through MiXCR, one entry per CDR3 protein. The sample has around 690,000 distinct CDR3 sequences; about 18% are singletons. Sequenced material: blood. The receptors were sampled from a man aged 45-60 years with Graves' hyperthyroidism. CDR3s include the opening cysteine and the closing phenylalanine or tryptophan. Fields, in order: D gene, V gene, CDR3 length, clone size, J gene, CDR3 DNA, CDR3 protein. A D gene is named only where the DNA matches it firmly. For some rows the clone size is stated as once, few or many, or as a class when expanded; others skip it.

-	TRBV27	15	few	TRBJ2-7	TGTGCCAGCAGATTAAGGCCAAATGGGGACTACGAGCAGTACTTC	CASRLRPNGDYEQYF
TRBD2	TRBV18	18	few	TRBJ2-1	TGTGCCAGCTCACCACGGAGGGTCCGGAGACTAGCGAGAAATGAGCAGTTCTTC	CASSPRRVRRLARNEQFF
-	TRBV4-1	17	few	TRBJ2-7	TGCGCCAGCAGCCAAGATCGGATTACGGCTAGTTCTTACGAGCAGTACTTC	CASSQDRITASSYEQYF
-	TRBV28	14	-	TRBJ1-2	TGTGCCAGCACTCCAGGGAGCTCTAACGATGGCTACACCTTC	CASTPGSSNDGYTF
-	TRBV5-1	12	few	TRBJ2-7	TGCGCCAGCAGCCACGGGGTCTACGAGCAGTACTTC	CASSHGVYEQYF
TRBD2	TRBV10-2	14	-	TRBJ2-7	TGCGCCAGCAGTGAAGGACTAGCGGGAGTTGAGCAGTACTTC	CASSEGLAGVEQYF
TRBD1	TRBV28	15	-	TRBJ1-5	TGTGCCAGCAGTCCCCGGACAGGGGGCAATCAGCCCCAGCATTTT	CASSPRTGGNQPQHF
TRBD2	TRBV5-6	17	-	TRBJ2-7	TGTGCCAGCAGCCTAGGACTAGCGGAGGGGATCTCCTACGAGCAGTACTTC	CASSLGLAEGISYEQYF
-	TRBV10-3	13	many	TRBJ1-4	TGTGCCATCGCCGCGGGGTTTAATGAAAAACTGTTTTTT	CAIAAGFNEKLFF
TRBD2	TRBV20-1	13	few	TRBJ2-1	TGCAGTGCTCCTGACACTAGCGACAATGAGCAGTTCTTC	CSAPDTSDNEQFF
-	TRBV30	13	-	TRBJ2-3	TGTGCCTGGACCTCCGAAATCACAGATACGCAGTATTTT	CAWTSEITDTQYF
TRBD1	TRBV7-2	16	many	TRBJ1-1	TGTGCCAGCAGCCTAGGGAGACAGGGTTTGGGCACTGAAGCTTTCTTT	CASSLGRQGLGTEAFF
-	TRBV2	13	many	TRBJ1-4	TGTGCCAGCTGGCCCAGGGGAGCCGAAAAACTGTTTTTT	CASWPRGAEKLFF
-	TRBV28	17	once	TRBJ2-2	TGTGCCAGCAGAGACCTCAGGAAGGGGGGCCACACCGGGGAGCTGTTTTTT	CASRDLRKGGHTGELFF
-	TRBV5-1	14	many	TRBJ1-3	TGCGCCAGCAGCTTGTCCGGGGGTGGAAACACCATATATTTT	CASSLSGGGNTIYF
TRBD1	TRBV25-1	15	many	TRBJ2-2	TGTGCCAGCACCACCGGGACAGCGAACACCGGGGAGCTGTTTTTT	CASTTGTANTGELFF
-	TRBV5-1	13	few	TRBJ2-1	TGCGCCAGCAGCCCAGGACTACGAGGGGAGCAGTTCTTC	CASSPGLRGEQFF
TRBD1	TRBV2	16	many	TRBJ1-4	TGTGCCAGCAGTCCGCTACAGGGGGGCATTAATGAAAAACTGTTTTTT	CASSPLQGGINEKLFF
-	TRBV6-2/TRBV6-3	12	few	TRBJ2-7	TGTGCCAGCAGTAGGGAATCGGGGGAGCAGTACTTC	CASSRESGEQYF
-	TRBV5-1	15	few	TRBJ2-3	TGCGCCAGCAGCCCCGGCGACCCTAGCACAGATACGCAGTATTTT	CASSPGDPSTDTQYF
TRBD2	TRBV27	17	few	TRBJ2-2	TGTGCCGGCAGTTCGACGGGGACTAGCGGGAGCTCTGGGGAGCTGTTTTTT	CAGSSTGTSGSSGELFF
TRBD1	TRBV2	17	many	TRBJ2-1	TGTGCCAGCAGTGTGATACTGGGACAGGGGGCTCGTGATGAGCAGTTCTTC	CASSVILGQGARDEQFF
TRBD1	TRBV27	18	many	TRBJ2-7	TGTGCCAGCAGTTTCCGCTCGGACCCGGGACAGACGGACTACGAGCAGTACTTC	CASSFRSDPGQTDYEQYF
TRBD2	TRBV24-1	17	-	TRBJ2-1	TGTGCCACCAGTGATTCTGAAGCGGGAAGGGTTTACAATGAGCAGTTCTTC	CATSDSEAGRVYNEQFF
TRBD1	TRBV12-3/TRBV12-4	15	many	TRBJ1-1	TGTGCCAGCAGTCCCTCCGGGACAGGGAACACTGAAGCTTTCTTT	CASSPSGTGNTEAFF
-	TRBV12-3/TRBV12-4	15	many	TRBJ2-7	TGTGCCAGCAGTTTCTTTGCAGGTGAAACCTACGAGCAGTACTTC	CASSFFAGETYEQYF
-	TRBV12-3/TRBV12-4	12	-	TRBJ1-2	TGTGCCAGCAGTATACTCGACCGAGGCTACACCTTC	CASSILDRGYTF
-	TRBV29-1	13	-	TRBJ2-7	TGCAGCGCACTGGCGGAGGGCCCCTACGAGCAGTACTTC	CSALAEGPYEQYF
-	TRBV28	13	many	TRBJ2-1	TGTGCCAGCAGATTAGGGGCCTACAATGAGCAGTTCTTC	CASRLGAYNEQFF
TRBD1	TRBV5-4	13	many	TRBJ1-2	TGTGCCAGCAGCTTACAGGGGGTTCATGGCTACACCTTC	CASSLQGVHGYTF
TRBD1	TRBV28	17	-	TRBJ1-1	TGTGCCAGCAGTGGACAGGGGATGATCTATGGCGACACTGAAGCTTTCTTT	CASSGQGMIYGDTEAFF
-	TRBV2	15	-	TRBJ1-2	TGTGCCAGCAGTGACTCGAGAACTGAGAACTATGGCTACACCTTC	CASSDSRTENYGYTF
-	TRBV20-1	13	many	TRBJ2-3	TGCAGCACTAGAGCCACTAGCACAGATACGCAGTATTTT	CSTRATSTDTQYF
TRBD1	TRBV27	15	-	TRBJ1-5	TGTGCCAGCAGTCCAGACAGGGTCGGTCATCAGCCCCAGCATTTT	CASSPDRVGHQPQHF
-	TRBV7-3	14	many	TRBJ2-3	TGTGCCAGCAGCTTAAGCAGGACCACAGATACGCAGTATTTT	CASSLSRTTDTQYF
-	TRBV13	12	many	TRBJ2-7	TGTGCCAGCAGCCCCAGGTCGGACGAGCAGTACTTC	CASSPRSDEQYF
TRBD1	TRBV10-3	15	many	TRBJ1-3	TGTGCCATCAGGGAGGGACAGAGCTCTGGAAACACCATATATTTT	CAIREGQSSGNTIYF
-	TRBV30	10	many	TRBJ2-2	TGTGCCTCAGGGGTGGGGGAGCTGTTTTTT	CASGVGELFF
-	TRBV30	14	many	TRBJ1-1	TGTGCCTGGAGTTTAATAGGGGAGAACACTGAAGCTTTCTTT	CAWSLIGENTEAFF
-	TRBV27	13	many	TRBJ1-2	TGTGCCAGCAGTTTACAGGGCGCTAGTGGCTACACCTTC	CASSLQGASGYTF